This T cell receptor beta chain was recovered during a study of blood T cell repertoires in COVID-19. Study overall: From T cells, B-cell-depleted T cells, or PBMCs came the material, which was cDNA or gDNA.

The V and J ends lost 5 bases and 6 bases, in that order; junction bases with no gene match: 7. The germline CDR1 and CDR2 sequences are SGHTA and FQGNSA. The CDR3 covers 15 residues. TCRdb's table, derived via immunoSEQ multiplex PCR, lists solely in-frame clones and lacks some. This table holds some 26,000 clones, 72% found once. J is TRBJ1-4 and V is TRBV7-2; 9 bases are shared with TRBD1. The receptor's source is an elderly woman with acute or convalescent COVID-19. The sample consisted of peripheral blood. CDR3 protein: CASSQGTGRDEKLFF. CDR3 nucleotides: TGTGCCAGCAGCCAAGGGACAGGGCGGGATGAAAAACTGTTTTTT.